Listed here are 29 T cell receptor beta chains from one sample, sequenced in a study of cytomegalovirus exposure and HLA in healthy donors. Both 60 Vbeta primers and 13 Jbeta primers went into the PCR. This table comes from immunoSEQ multiplex PCR, and its TCRdb copy is limited to in-frame clones, with some not included. The sample includes 150,000 to 200,000 clones, 65% to 85% of them seen just once. The sample taken for sequencing was PBMCs. The source is a woman under 30 in good health and CMV-seronegative.

This chain uses TRBV6-1 with TRBJ2-5; a possible D gene is TRBD2 (5 bases). V was pared by 8 bases and J by 2 bases, with 18 bases between. This CDR3 region has 15 residues. The germline V gene has CDR1 MNHNS and CDR2 SASEGT. In DNA form, the CDR3 reads TGTGCCAGCGCCCCCCCGGGAAGGATACAAGAGACCCAGTACTTC. Translated: CASAPPGRIQETQYF.

The chain joins TRBV7-2 to TRBJ1-2; D ambiguous. Germline V lookup: CDR1 SGHTA, CDR2 FQGNSA. V lost 0 bases, J lost 1 base, and 12 bases lay in between. This CDR3 is 16 amino acids long. CDR3 sequence: CASSLASAVNNYGYTF. CDR3 nucleotide sequence: TGTGCCAGCAGCTTAGCCTCGGCGGTTAATAACTATGGCTACACCTTC.

V is TRBV2 and J is TRBJ1-5, with 7 bases that match TRBD1. CDR1 and CDR2 (germline): SNHLY, FYNNEI. This CDR3 contains 15 residues. Trimming removed 7 bases from V and 3 bases from J; junction bases left unmatched: 9. The CDR3 DNA sequence: TGTGCCAGCACCGGATCGACAGGGTACAATCAGCCCCAGCATTTT. It is translated as CASTGSTGYNQPQHF.

The chain joins TRBV11-2 to TRBJ2-5; 15 bases match TRBD2. The ends lost 5 bases at V and 2 bases at J; junction bases unmatched: 9. The CDR3 runs 18 residues. Germline V gene data show CDR1 as SGHAT and CDR2 as FQNNGV. CDR3 bases: TGTGCCAGCAGCGCTCGGACTAGCGGGGGGGTTGGGCAAGAGACCCAGTACTTC. It codes for CASSARTSGGVGQETQYF. The variable domain in full, completed from reference TRBV11-2 and TRBJ2-5, reads EAGVAQSPRYKIIEKRQSVAFWCNPISGHATLYWYQQILGQGPKLLIQFQNNGVVDDSQLPKDRFSAERLKGVDSTLKIQPAKLEDSAVYLCASSARTSGGVGQETQYFGPGTRLLVL.

The chain carries TRBV9 and TRBJ1-2; possibly TRBD1 for D (5 bases). Trimming shortened V by 0 bases and J by 8 bases, and 17 bases separated the two germline ends. This CDR3 comprises 15 residues. In germline, CDR1 is SGDLS, CDR2 YYNGEE. The CDR3 is CASSVGENRLYGYTF. The CDR3 DNA is TGTGCCAGCAGCGTAGGTGAGAACAGGTTGTACGGCTACACCTTC.

This clone was seen more than once but under ten times. The chain combines TRBV18 with TRBJ2-7, with TRBD2 identical over 9 bases. V lost 2 bases to trimming and J lost 5 bases; unmatched junction nucleotides: 10. This CDR3 region has 16 residues. CDR1 is KGHSH, CDR2 LQKENI, per germline. The CDR3 coding sequence is TGTGCCAGCTCACCAATTACGCGGACTAGCGCAGACGAGCAGTACTTC. This translates into CASSPITRTSADEQYF.

The chain joins TRBV18 to TRBJ1-1; 9 positions agree with TRBD1. Germline trimming cut 1 base from V and 6 bases from J; bases unmatched to any gene: 6. The CDR3 runs to 15 residues. In germline, CDR1 is KGHSH, CDR2 LQKENI. In DNA form, the CDR3 reads TGTGCCAGCTCACCACTTACCACAGGGGGCCCTGAAGCTTTCTTT. As protein: CASSPLTTGGPEAFF.

The chain is built from TRBV6-1 and TRBJ2-2; 7 bases align to TRBD2. Germline CDR1 and CDR2: MNHNS and SASEGT. The J segment lost 1 base and the V segment lost 6 bases, leaving 5 bases of the junction unmatched. The CDR3 runs to 15 residues. The CDR3 bases are TGTGCCAGCAGCCGGGGGGACGTGAACACCGGGGAGCTGTTTTTT. Encoded protein: CASSRGDVNTGELFF.

The chain is built from TRBV15 and TRBJ2-7; possible D gene TRBD1, 6 bases. Per germline, CDR1 LNHNV and CDR2 YYDKDF (reference sequence). Trimming removed 4 bases from V and 3 bases from J, with 19 bases in between. The CDR3 length is 16 residues. The CDR3 protein is CATSTTKTGWSYEQYF. The CDR3 DNA reads TGTGCCACCAGCACGACGAAGACAGGCTGGAGCTACGAGCAGTACTTC.

The CDR3 sequence: CASSSPRTTNTEAFF. In DNA, the CDR3 is TGTGCCAGCAGCTCTCCAAGGACAACGAACACTGAAGCTTTCTTT. V and J are TRBV11-2 and TRBJ1-1; tentatively, D is TRBD1 (5 bases). CDR1 is SGHAT, CDR2 FQNNGV, per germline. The CDR3 consists of 15 residues. V lost 4 bases and J lost 1, with 13 bases in between.

This rearrangement joins TRBV25-1 to TRBJ2-1; 14 bases agree with TRBD2. This CDR3 has 16 residues. V lost 3 bases, J lost 10 bases, and 8 bases stayed unmatched. CDR1 is MGHDK, CDR2 SYGVNS, per germline. CDR3 region: CASSDWRTSGGLEQFF. DNA for the CDR3: TGTGCCAGCAGTGATTGGCGGACTAGCGGGGGGCTAGAGCAGTTCTTC.

The gene calls are TRBV11-1 and TRBJ1-1; possible D gene TRBD1, 6 bases. The CDR3 spans 16 residues. Per germline, CDR1 SGHAT and CDR2 FQDESV (reference sequence). The V gene lost 1 base and the J gene lost 0 bases, with 12 bases spanning the gap. The CDR3 DNA reads as TGTGCCAGCAGCTTAGGGCGGGGGCGTCTGAACACTGAAGCTTTCTTT. This gives the protein CASSLGRGRLNTEAFF. The entire variable domain, with the rest obtained from reference TRBV11-1 and TRBJ1-1, is as follows: EAEVAQSPRYKITEKSQAVAFWCDPISGHATLYWYRQILGQGPELLVQFQDESVVDDSQLPKDRFSAERLKGVDSTLKIQPAELGDSAMYLCASSLGRGRLNTEAFFGQGTRLTVV.

The CDR3 is CASSIDWSNQPQHF. The CDR3, as DNA: TGTGCCAGCAGCATCGACTGGAGCAATCAGCCCCAGCATTTT. The rearrangement links TRBV5-5 to TRBJ1-5; D is uncertain. This CDR3 is 14 amino acids long. Germline assignment: CDR1 SGHKS and CDR2 YYEKEE (reference sequence). The V end lost 4 bases, the J end lost 1 base, and 9 bases lay between the germline ends.

About this clone itself: The germline gene is not matched at one end of the junction; a read error may be the cause. The rearrangement links TRBV30 to TRBJ2-5, with 10 bases fitting TRBD2. The CDR3 consists of 13 residues. Germline V gene lookup returns CDR1 GTSNPN and CDR2 SVGIG (reference sequence). The chain's CDR3 is CAWKRGGLQTQYF. The CDR3 DNA sequence: TGTGCTTGGAAGCGGGGGGGCCTGCAGACCCAGTACTTC. Full variable domain (remainder filled in from reference TRBV30 and TRBJ2-5): SQTIHQWPATLVQPVGSPLSLECTVEGTSNPNLYWYRQAAGRGLQLLFYSVGIGQISSEVPQNLSASRPQDRQFILSSKKLLLSDSGFYLCAWKRGGLQTQYFGPGTRLLVL.

The rearrangement joins TRBV30 to TRBJ1-1, with D unclear. Trimming removed 3 bases at V and 0 bases at J, with 29 bases between. The CDR3 spans 20 residues. Per germline, CDR1 GTSNPN and CDR2 SVGIG (reference sequence). The CDR3 nucleotides are TGTGCCTGGAGAGACCATAGTACCCCACCGGGTTGGATTATGAACACTGAAGCTTTCTTT. This translates into CAWRDHSTPPGWIMNTEAFF.

The sample holds a few counts of this clone. The chain carries TRBV7-9 and TRBJ1-2; D perhaps matches TRBD1 (6 bases). The CDR3 length is 14 residues. Germline lookup yields CDR1 SEHNR and CDR2 FQNEAQ (reference sequence). Trimming removed 2 bases at V and 3 bases at J, with 10 bases between. CDR3 amino acids: CASSLLPGDYGYTF. CDR3 DNA: TGTGCCAGCAGCTTATTGCCAGGGGACTATGGCTACACCTTC.

The rearrangement joins TRBV10-3 to TRBJ2-1; possible D gene TRBD2, 6 bases. Trimming removed 6 bases from V and 7 bases from J, with 13 bases in between. CDR3 length: 13 amino acids. Germline assignment: CDR1 ENHRY and CDR2 SYGVKD. CDR3 in DNA: TGTGCCATCAGCCTCCTTGGGGGGAATGAGCAGTTCTTC. The encoded protein is CAISLLGGNEQFF.

The V call is TRBV9, the J call TRBJ2-1, with 7 positions matching TRBD1. Germline V gene data show CDR1 as SGDLS and CDR2 as YYNGEE. The V segment lost 3 bases and the J segment 4 bases; nucleotides outside the gene matches: 7. The CDR3 contains 15 residues. The CDR3 sequence: CASSGRQGPYNEQFF. Written as DNA, the CDR3 is TGTGCCAGCAGCGGCCGACAGGGCCCTTACAATGAGCAGTTCTTC. The entire variable domain, with the rest obtained from reference TRBV9 and TRBJ2-1, is as follows: DSGVTQTPKHLITATGQRVTLRCSPRSGDLSVYWYQQSLDQGLQFLIQYYNGEERAKGNILERFSAQQFPDLHSELNLSSLELGDSALYFCASSGRQGPYNEQFFGPGTRLTVL.

This clone was seen a few times. Other DNA sequences from this sample encode an identical CDR3 as well. DNA of the CDR3: TGTGCCAGCAGCGCGGACACTTCAACTAATGAAAAACTGTTTTTT. Translation: CASSADTSTNEKLFF. The V and J genes are TRBV2 and TRBJ1-4, with D possibly TRBD1 on 5 matching bases. The germline CDR1 and CDR2 sequences are SNHLY and FYNNEI. This CDR3 spans 15 amino acids. Between the trimmed V and J ends, which lost 6 bases and 0 bases, there was a span of 11 bases.

The chain carries TRBV7-9 and TRBJ2-1; 8 bases are shared with TRBD2. CDR3 length: 16 residues. The germline CDR1 and CDR2 sequences are SEHNR and FQNEAQ (reference sequence). Trimming took 2 bases from V and 1 from J; bases not matched to a gene: 4. The CDR3 DNA reads TGTGCCAGCAGCTTACGGGGGGGCCGGTCCTACAATGAGCAGTTCTTC. Protein product: CASSLRGGRSYNEQFF.

The chain recombines TRBV27 with TRBJ1-6, with D unresolved. Germline CDR1 reads MNHEY; CDR2 reads SMNVEV (reference sequence). This CDR3 has 16 residues. The ends were cut back, 3 bases at V and 7 bases at J, with 16 bases in the middle. CDR3 bases: TGTGCCAGCAGTTTTTATCGGGAGGTTGGCAATTCACCCCTCCACTTT. Translated, it gives CASSFYREVGNSPLHF.

In DNA, the CDR3 is TGTGCCAGCGGAGGGGACGACTCCACAGATACGCAGTATTTT. It is translated as CASGGDDSTDTQYF. The chain carries TRBV6-4 and TRBJ2-3; possible D gene TRBD2, 6 bases. The V gene's germline CDR1 is MRHNA and CDR2 SNTAGT. With 8 bases removed from V and 2 bases from J, the gap between germline ends came to 14 bases. The CDR3 length is 14 residues.

The J gene is TRBJ1-1, the V gene TRBV28, with 11 bases identical to TRBD1. Germline lookup yields CDR1 MDHEN and CDR2 SYDVKM. V lost 3 bases to trimming and J lost 5 bases; unmatched junction nucleotides: 5. The CDR3 totals 15 residues. The CDR3 loop reads CASSLPGQGGTEAFF. The CDR3 DNA is TGTGCCAGCAGTTTGCCGGGACAGGGGGGTACTGAAGCTTTCTTT.

The chain couples TRBV19 to TRBJ1-2; a possible D gene is TRBD1 (6 bases). The V and J ends lost 8 bases and 1 base respectively, with 11 bases between them. The CDR3 has 13 amino acids. Germline V lookup: CDR1 LNHDA, CDR2 SQIVND (reference sequence). The CDR3, as DNA: TGTGCCAGTTCTCCGGACAGTAACTATGGCTACACCTTC. As protein: CASSPDSNYGYTF.

The genes are TRBV6-5 and TRBJ2-2; D might be TRBD1 (5 bases). Trimming removed 5 bases from V and 4 bases from J, with 14 bases in between. Looked up from germline, CDR1 is MNHEY and CDR2 is SVGAGI. The CDR3 totals 15 residues. The CDR3: CASSRQLTGTGELFF. In nucleotides, the CDR3 is TGTGCCAGCAGTAGACAGCTAACGGGCACCGGGGAGCTGTTTTTT.

This chain links TRBV6-1 with TRBJ1-1; D is uncertain. The CDR3 is made up of 14 amino acids. CDR1 and CDR2 from the germline V gene are MNHNS and SASEGT. V lost 6 bases to trimming and J lost 0 bases, with 11 bases between them. CDR3 sequence: CASRSRQMNTEAFF. The CDR3 nucleotides are TGTGCCAGCAGGAGCAGGCAGATGAACACTGAAGCTTTCTTT.

J is TRBJ1-1 and V is TRBV28; 7 positions agree with TRBD1. The CDR3 has 14 amino acids. With V trimmed by 2 bases and J by 5 bases, 5 bases remained unmatched. Germline CDR1 MDHEN, CDR2 SYDVKM. Here the CDR3 reads CASSLQGGSTEAFF. In DNA form, the CDR3 reads TGTGCCAGCAGTTTACAGGGGGGAAGTACTGAAGCTTTCTTT.

The chain joins TRBV4-1 to TRBJ1-3; possible D gene TRBD1, 5 bases. Germline V lookup: CDR1 MGHRA, CDR2 YSYEKL. The ends were cut back, 1 base at V and 3 bases at J, with 16 bases in the middle. This CDR3 is 17 amino acids long. CDR3 sequence: CASSQAQGAYSGNTIYF. DNA for the CDR3: TGCGCCAGCAGCCAAGCCCAGGGTGCGTACAGTGGAAACACCATATATTTT.

The chain joins TRBV5-1 to TRBJ2-1; 9 bases fit TRBD2. CDR1 and CDR2 from the germline V gene are SGHRS and YFSETQ. This CDR3 contains 15 residues. Losses at the gene ends were 3 bases for V and 8 bases for J; bases not matched to a gene: 9. This CDR3 reads CASSWRLADSDEQFF. Written as DNA, the CDR3 is TGCGCCAGCAGCTGGAGACTAGCGGATAGTGATGAGCAGTTCTTC.